The 7 T cell receptor beta chains below come from one sample, sequenced in a study of patients and donors after allogeneic stem cell transplantation. Using its own MiXCR run on the RT-PCR reads, TCRdb lists one record per CDR3 protein. The sample records 150,000 to 200,000 distinct CDR3 sequences, approximately 22% being singletons. Sequencing was performed on blood, either unsorted or a sorted T cell fraction (not recorded which). Every receptor here comes from a human donor who was either an allogeneic HSCT recipient or a stem cell or donor lymphocyte infusion donor (not recorded which). It is not recorded whose cells these are; they may come from a transplant donor.

The V call is TRBV24-1, the J call TRBJ1-5; the D is unclear. With 6 bases removed from V and 2 bases from J, the gap between germline ends came to 13 bases. There are 15 residues in the CDR3. Germline CDR1 and CDR2: KGHDR and SFDVKD. CDR3 in amino acids: CATSPTGEGNQPQHF. The CDR3 region has the DNA TGTGCCACCAGTCCTACCGGGGAGGGCAATCAGCCCCAGCATTTT.

The chain joins TRBV20-1 to TRBJ1-2; D perhaps matches TRBD1 (5 bases). Per germline, CDR1 DFQATT and CDR2 SNEGSKA (reference sequence). The V and J ends lost 0 bases and 4 bases respectively, with 15 bases between them. The CDR3 is 15 amino acids. This CDR3 reads CSARDSLGQGYGYTF. The CDR3 DNA reads TGCAGTGCTAGAGATAGTTTGGGGCAGGGCTATGGCTACACCTTC.

This clonotype has a count of ten or more. The rearrangement joins TRBV12-3 or TRBV12-4 to TRBJ1-1; 7 nucleotides align to TRBD1. The CDR3 spans 14 residues. V shed 3 bases and J 9 bases; nucleotides not matched to a gene: 10. The CDR3 reads CASSFTGEGGKAFF. Written as DNA, the CDR3 is TGTGCCAGCAGTTTTACAGGGGAAGGAGGGAAAGCTTTCTTT.

The chain joins TRBV7-3 to TRBJ2-3; TRBD2 matches 9 bases. There are 16 residues in the CDR3. The V gene end was trimmed by 5 bases and the J gene end by 4 bases; junction bases not matched to a gene: 10. The V gene's germline CDR1 is SGHTA and CDR2 FQGTGA. The CDR3 sequence: CASSPSSGNGPDTQYF. The CDR3 DNA reads TGTGCCAGCAGCCCCTCTAGCGGGAACGGCCCAGATACGCAGTATTTT. Supplemented by reference TRBV7-3 and TRBJ2-3, the full variable domain reads GAGVSQTPSNKVTEKGKYVELRCDPISGHTALYWYRQSLGQGPEFLIYFQGTGAADDSGLPNDRFFAVRPEGSVSTLKIQRTERGDSAVYLCASSPSSGNGPDTQYFGPGTRLTVL.

In this sample, this clonotype turned up a few times. The rearrangement links TRBV5-1 to TRBJ2-1; D not resolved. CDR3 length: 13 residues. Germline V gene sequence: CDR1 SGHRS, CDR2 YFSETQ. The V end lost 0 bases, the J end lost 9 bases, and 10 bases lay between the germline ends. The CDR3 here is CASSLVGFGEQFF. The CDR3 DNA reads TGCGCCAGCAGCTTGGTGGGTTTCGGTGAGCAGTTCTTC.

The chain employs TRBV7-9 and TRBJ1-5; D unclear. CDR3 length: 15 amino acids. Germline loops: CDR1 SEHNR, CDR2 FQNEAQ (reference sequence). The V end lost 5 bases, the J end lost 3 bases, and 14 bases lay between the germline ends. The CDR3 DNA reads TGTGCCAGCAGCCCCGGGCATTCGGTCAATCAGCCCCAGCATTTT. This translates into CASSPGHSVNQPQHF.

CDR3 region: CSAILAGDTQYF. The CDR3 DNA sequence: TGCAGTGCAATCCTCGCGGGAGATACGCAGTATTTT. J is TRBJ2-3 and V is TRBV20-1; weak D call: TRBD2 (5 bases). V was cut by 6 bases and J by 5 bases, with 12 bases left in between. The CDR3 contains 12 residues. Germline CDR1 reads DFQATT; CDR2 reads SNEGSKA (reference sequence).